Sequencing of this T cell receptor (beta chain) was carried out in a study of shared clonotypes between healthy human individuals. Study conclusions and caveats: Genetic and exposure-history diversity was limited by the small donor number. Sampling used blood alone; tissue repertoires probably differ.

Study processing details: Owing to the provision of junction-only sequences devoid of quality scores by immunoSEQ, filtering differed. TCRdb keeps only in-frame clones here, not all; method: immunoSEQ multiplex PCR. V and J calls plus clone size are reproduced from that table; the DNA served to infer D and trimming. The sample has 600,000 to 750,000 clones; around 77% are singletons. This CDR3 is built from 13 residues. The germline V and J ends were trimmed by 1 base and 8 bases, with 11 bases remaining between them. In germline, CDR1 is LNHNV, CDR2 YYDKDF (reference sequence). Note on this clone: As yet, its antigen is unknown.

The sequence was collected from a woman younger than 45 in good health. Sequencing was carried out using memory CD4+ T cells sorted from blood. Documented subset: CD45RA-negative fraction. V is TRBV15 and J is TRBJ1-2, with D unresolved. Here the CDR3 reads CATSRGGAGGYTF. In nucleotides, the CDR3 is TGTGCCACCAGCAGAGGCGGCGCCGGCGGCTACACCTTC.